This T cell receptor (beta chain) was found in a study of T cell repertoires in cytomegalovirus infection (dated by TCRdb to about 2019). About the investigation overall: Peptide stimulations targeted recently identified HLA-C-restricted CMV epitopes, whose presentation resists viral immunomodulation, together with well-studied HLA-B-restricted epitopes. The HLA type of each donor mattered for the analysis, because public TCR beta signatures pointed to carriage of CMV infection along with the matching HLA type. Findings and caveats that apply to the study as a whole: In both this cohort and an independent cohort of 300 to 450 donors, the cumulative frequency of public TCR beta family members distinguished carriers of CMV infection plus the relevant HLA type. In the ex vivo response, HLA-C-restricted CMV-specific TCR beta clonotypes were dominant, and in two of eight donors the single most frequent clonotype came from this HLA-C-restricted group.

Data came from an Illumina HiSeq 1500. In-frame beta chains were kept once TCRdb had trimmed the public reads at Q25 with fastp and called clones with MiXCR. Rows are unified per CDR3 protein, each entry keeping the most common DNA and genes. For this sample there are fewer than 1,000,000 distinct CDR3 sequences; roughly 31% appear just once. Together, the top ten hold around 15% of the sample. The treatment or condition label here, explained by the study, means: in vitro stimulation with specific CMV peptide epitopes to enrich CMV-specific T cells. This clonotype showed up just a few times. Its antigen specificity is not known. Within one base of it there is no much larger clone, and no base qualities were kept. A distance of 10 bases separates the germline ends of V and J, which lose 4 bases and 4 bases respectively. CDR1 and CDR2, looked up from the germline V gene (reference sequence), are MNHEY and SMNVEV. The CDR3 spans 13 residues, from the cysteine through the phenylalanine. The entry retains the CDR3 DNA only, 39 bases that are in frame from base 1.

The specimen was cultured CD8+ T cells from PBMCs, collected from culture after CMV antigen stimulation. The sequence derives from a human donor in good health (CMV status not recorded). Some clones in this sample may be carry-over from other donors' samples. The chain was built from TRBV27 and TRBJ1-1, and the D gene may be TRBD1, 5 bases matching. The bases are TGTGCCAGCAGTTGGGGGGTTGGCACTGAAGCTTTCTTT. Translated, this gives CASSWGVGTEAFF.